This TCR beta chain was identified in a study of T cell changes during pregnancy in multiple sclerosis. Profiling relied on immunoSEQ multiplex PCR, and the TCRdb table lists in-frame clones only, not all of them. Of tens of thousands of clones detected, roughly 93% appear once; the ten largest clones hold around 4%. Trimming removed 5 bases at V and 8 bases at J, with 18 bases between. CDR1 SEHNR and CDR2 FQNEAQ come from the germline V gene (reference sequence). The CDR3 length is 15 residues. The starting material was CD8+ T cells from peripheral blood mononuclear cells, obtained in the second trimester of pregnancy. This clonotype originated in a female donor with multiple sclerosis, enrolled in a pregnancy study. The rearrangement joins TRBV7-9 to TRBJ1-4; tentative D call: TRBD1 (5 bases). CDR3 nucleotide sequence: TGTGCCAGCAGCGGAACAGGTGGAAGGCGAGAAAAACTGTTTTTT. It specifies CASSGTGGRREKLFF.